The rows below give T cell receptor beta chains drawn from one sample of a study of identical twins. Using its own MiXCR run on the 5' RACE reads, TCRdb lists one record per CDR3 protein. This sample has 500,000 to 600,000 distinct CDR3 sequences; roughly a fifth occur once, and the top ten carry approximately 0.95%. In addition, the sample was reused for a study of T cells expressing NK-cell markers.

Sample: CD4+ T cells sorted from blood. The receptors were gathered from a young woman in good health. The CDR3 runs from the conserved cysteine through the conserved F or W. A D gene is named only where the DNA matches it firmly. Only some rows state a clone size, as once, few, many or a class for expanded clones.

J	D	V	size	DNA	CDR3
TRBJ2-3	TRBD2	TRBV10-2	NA	TGCGCCAGCAGTTGGACTAGCGCACCCTCAGATACGCAGTATTTT	CASSWTSAPSDTQYF
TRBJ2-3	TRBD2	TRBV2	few	TGTGCCAGCAGTCGGACTAGCGTGGATACGCAGTATTTT	CASSRTSVDTQYF
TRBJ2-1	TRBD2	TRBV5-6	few	TGTGCCAGCAGCAGCCCCTTTTCTAGCGGCTCCTACAATGAGCAGTTCTTC	CASSSPFSSGSYNEQFF
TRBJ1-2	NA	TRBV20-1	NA	TGCAGTGCTAGTCAGGGGCTTGACTATGGCTACACCTTC	CSASQGLDYGYTF
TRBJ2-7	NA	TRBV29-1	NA	TGCAGCGTTGAAGTCGCTTACGCATCCGAGCAGTACTTC	CSVEVAYASEQYF
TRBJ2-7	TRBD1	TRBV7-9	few	TGTGCCAGCAGCCCAGGACAGGGGATGGGCGAGCAGTACTTC	CASSPGQGMGEQYF
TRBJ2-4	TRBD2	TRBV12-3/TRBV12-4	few	TGTGCCAGCACCTCGAGAGCGACTAGCGTAAACCTAGCCAAAAACATTCAGTACTTC	CASTSRATSVNLAKNIQYF
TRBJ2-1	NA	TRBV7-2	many	TGTGCCAGCAGCTTTAGGACGATGGGTGAGCAGTTCTTC	CASSFRTMGEQFF
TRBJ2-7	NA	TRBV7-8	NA	TGTGCCAGCAGCGAGAGGGCCGGGACCTGGGTCTACGAGCAGTACTTC	CASSERAGTWVYEQYF
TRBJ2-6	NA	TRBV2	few	TGTGCCAGCAGCCCGTACAGTTCTGGGGCCAACGTCCTGACTTTC	CASSPYSSGANVLTF
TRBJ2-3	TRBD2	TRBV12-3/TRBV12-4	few	TGTGCCAGCAGTTTCGCGGGAGAAGGAACAGATACGCAGTATTTT	CASSFAGEGTDTQYF
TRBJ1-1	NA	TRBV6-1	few	TGTGCCAGCAGTGAATTGATTAGCCCAGGCACTGAAGCTTTCTTT	CASSELISPGTEAFF
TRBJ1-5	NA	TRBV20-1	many	TGCAGTGCTAGTGGGGTTTCAGATCAGCCCCAGCATTTT	CSASGVSDQPQHF
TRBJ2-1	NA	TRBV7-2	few	TGTGCCAGCAGCTCGTGGGGGGTGTCCTACAATGAGCAGTTCTTC	CASSSWGVSYNEQFF
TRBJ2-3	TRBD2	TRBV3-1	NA	TGTGCCAGCAGCCAAGGAGGAACTAGCGGGGGGACAGATACGCAGTATTTT	CASSQGGTSGGTDTQYF
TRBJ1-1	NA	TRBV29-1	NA	TGCAGCTTTGGGGGCGCGGACACTGAAGCTTTCTTT	CSFGGADTEAFF
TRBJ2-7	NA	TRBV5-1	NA	TGCGCCAGCAGCTTGGTTGGTAGTCCGGTTCAAGAGCAGTACTTC	CASSLVGSPVQEQYF
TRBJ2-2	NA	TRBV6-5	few	TGTGCCAGCAGTTATTACGTCTCCACCGGGGAGCTGTTTTTT	CASSYYVSTGELFF
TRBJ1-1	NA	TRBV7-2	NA	TGTGCCAGCAGTCAAGGGTGGCTGAACACTGAAGCTTTCTTT	CASSQGWLNTEAFF
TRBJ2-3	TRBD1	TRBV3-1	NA	TGTGCCAGCAGCCAAGGGACAGGGGGCATGGATACGCAGTATTTT	CASSQGTGGMDTQYF
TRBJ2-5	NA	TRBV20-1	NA	TGCAGTGCTAGGCCCCCGTTAGGTGAAGGGGAAGAGACCCAGTACTTC	CSARPPLGEGEETQYF
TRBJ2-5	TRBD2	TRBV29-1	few	TGCAGCGTTGAGCGGGAGGTAAAGGAGACCCAGTACTTC	CSVEREVKETQYF
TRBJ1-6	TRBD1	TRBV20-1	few	TGCAGTGCTAGACGTGACAGGGGGCAGGATTCACCCCTCCACTTT	CSARRDRGQDSPLHF
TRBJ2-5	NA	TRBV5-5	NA	TGTGCCAGGGGCCCGGGGCTCCGGGAGACCCAGTACTTC	CARGPGLRETQYF
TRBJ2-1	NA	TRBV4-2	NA	TGTGCCAGCAGCTCGCCGGGGGGGAGGACAGGCCCGAACAATGAGCAGTTCTTC	CASSSPGGRTGPNNEQFF
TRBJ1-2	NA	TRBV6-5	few	TGTGCCAGCAGTTACTCGGCCGGCCGGAGTGGCTACACCTTC	CASSYSAGRSGYTF
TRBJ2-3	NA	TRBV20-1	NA	TGCAGTGCTAGAGATCCAAGCGGGCCCCACGTTGGGCAGTATTTT	CSARDPSGPHVGQYF
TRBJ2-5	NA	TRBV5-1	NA	TGCGCCAGCAGCCGACCCGGGACCCCATCCCAAGAGACCCAGTACTTC	CASSRPGTPSQETQYF
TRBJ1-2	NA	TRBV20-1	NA	TGCAGTGCTAGAGAGCCGGGGATCTATGGCTACACCTTC	CSAREPGIYGYTF
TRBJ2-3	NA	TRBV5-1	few	TGCGCCAGCAGCTTGAGTGGGTCCTGGGCGTATTTT	CASSLSGSWAYF
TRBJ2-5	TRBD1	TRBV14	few	TGTGCCAGCAGCCAAGACGGGACAGGGGGGTCCCTGTACTTC	CASSQDGTGGSLYF
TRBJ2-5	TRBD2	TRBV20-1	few	TGCAGTGCTATAGGACTAGTCAAACAAGAGACCCAGTACTTC	CSAIGLVKQETQYF
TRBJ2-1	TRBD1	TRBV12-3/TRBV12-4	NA	TGTGCCAGCAAAACCGGGACAGGCCTACCCTACAATGAGCAGTTCTTC	CASKTGTGLPYNEQFF
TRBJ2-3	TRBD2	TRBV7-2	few	TGTGCCAGCAGCCGTAGACTAGCGGGATCCACAGATACGCAGTATTTT	CASSRRLAGSTDTQYF
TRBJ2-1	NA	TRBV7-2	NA	TGTGCCCTCGCGGACTACACCCTCGGTGAGCAGTTCTTC	CALADYTLGEQFF
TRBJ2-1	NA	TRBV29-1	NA	TGCAGCGCCGCGGGGGCGGCAGTCACCGGGTTCTTC	CSAAGAAVTGFF
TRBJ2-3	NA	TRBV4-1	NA	TGCGCCAGCAGTTACTCGGGACCTAGCACAGATACGCAGTATTTT	CASSYSGPSTDTQYF
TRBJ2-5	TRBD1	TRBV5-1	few	TGCGCCAGCAGCAGGGGACAGGGGTACGAGACCCAGTACTTC	CASSRGQGYETQYF
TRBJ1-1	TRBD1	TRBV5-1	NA	TGCGCCAGCAGCACCCTTACAGGGGGAACTGAAGCTTTCTTT	CASSTLTGGTEAFF
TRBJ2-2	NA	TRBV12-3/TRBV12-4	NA	TGTGCCAGCAGCCGTGCCCCTTTAGCCGAGGAGCTGTTTTTT	CASSRAPLAEELFF
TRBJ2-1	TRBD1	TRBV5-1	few	TGCGCCAGCAGCCTATCGGGACAGGGTTACAATGAGCAGTTCTTC	CASSLSGQGYNEQFF
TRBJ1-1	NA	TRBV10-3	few	TGTGCCATCAGTGAGTCGAAGGGCCGGGGACACACTGAAGCTTTCTTT	CAISESKGRGHTEAFF
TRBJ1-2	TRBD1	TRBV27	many	TGTGCCACGGGGAATTCAGGGGGGAGCGGCTACACCTTC	CATGNSGGSGYTF
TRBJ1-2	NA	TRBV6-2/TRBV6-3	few	TGTGCCAGCAGTTTAAATCAACCGGGACTGGCCCACACCTTC	CASSLNQPGLAHTF
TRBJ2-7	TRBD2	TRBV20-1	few	TGCAGTGCTAGCTTAGCGGGAAGAAGCACCTACGAGCAGTACTTC	CSASLAGRSTYEQYF
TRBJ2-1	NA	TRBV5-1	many	TGCGCCAGCAGCTCCCTCCAGGGTTTCAATGAGCAGTTCTTC	CASSSLQGFNEQFF
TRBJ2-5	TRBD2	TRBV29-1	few	TGCAGGGGGGCACGCCTTATAGCGGGAGAAGGGGAGACCCAGTACTTC	CRGARLIAGEGETQYF
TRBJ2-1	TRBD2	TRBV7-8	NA	TGTGCCAGCAGCCTATATCCTAGCGGGGCCTACAATGAGCAGTTCTTC	CASSLYPSGAYNEQFF
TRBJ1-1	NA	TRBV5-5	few	TGTGCCAGCACCTCCAGAACGGGGATGAACACTGAAGCTTTCTTT	CASTSRTGMNTEAFF
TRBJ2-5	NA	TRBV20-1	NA	TGCAGTGCTAACACAGGGCCCATCGTCGAGACCCAGTACTTC	CSANTGPIVETQYF
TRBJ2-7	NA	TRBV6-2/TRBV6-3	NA	TGTGCCAGCAACCCCCGCGGGTCGGGAACCTACGAGCAGTACTTC	CASNPRGSGTYEQYF
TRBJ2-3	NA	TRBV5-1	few	TGCGCCAGCCGTCAAACGGGGACTTATGCCTCAAGCACAGATACGCAGTATTTT	CASRQTGTYASSTDTQYF
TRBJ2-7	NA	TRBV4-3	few	TGCGCCAGCAGCCAAGCGATAGGGGTCGAGCAGTACTTC	CASSQAIGVEQYF
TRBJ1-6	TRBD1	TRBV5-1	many	TGCGCCAGCAGCCTGCGGGACAGGAATTCACCCCTCCACTTT	CASSLRDRNSPLHF
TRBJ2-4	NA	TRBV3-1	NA	TGTGCCAGCAGCCAATTAGAAGGACCTCAGTACTTC	CASSQLEGPQYF